A selection of T cell receptor beta chains follows, all from one sample in a study of OX40 agonist ivuxolimab in advanced cancers. Sequencing was performed with immunoSEQ multiplex PCR; in TCRdb, only in-frame clones are kept and a portion is missing. Of 30,000 to 40,000 clones in the sample, around four fifths were seen once. The sample in question was CD4+ or CD8+ T cells sorted from blood, obtained in a trial of the OX40 agonist ivuxolimab. The origin of the receptors is an adult with an advanced solid tumor such as melanoma, head and neck, liver or kidney cancer. Both conserved end residues are part of each CDR3. D genes are given only for firm matches. Not all rows give a size; the values are once, few, many and, for expanded clones, a class.

TRBJ2-7 | few | NA | TRBV21-1 | TGTGCCAGCAGAGCTAGGGGTTCCTACGAGCAGTACTTC | CASRARGSYEQYF
TRBJ2-7 | NA | NA | TRBV5-4 | TGTGCCAGCAGCTTGACCGAGGATCTAGAGCAGTACTTC | CASSLTEDLEQYF
TRBJ2-1 | NA | NA | TRBV6-6 | TGTGCCAGCAGTTTATCAGGGGGGAATGAGCAGTTCTTC | CASSLSGGNEQFF
TRBJ1-1 | NA | TRBD1 | TRBV4-3 | TGCGCCAGCAGCCCAGGGACAGGGGGTGGGAACACTGAAGCTTTCTTT | CASSPGTGGGNTEAFF
TRBJ1-3 | NA | NA | TRBV7-9 | TGTGCCAGCAGCTTAGGGCCCGGAAACACCATATATTTT | CASSLGPGNTIYF
TRBJ2-3 | NA | NA | TRBV28 | TGTGCCAGCAGCGACCCTAGGATAACAGATACGCAGTATTTT | CASSDPRITDTQYF
TRBJ1-2 | NA | NA | TRBV15 | TGTGCCACCAGCAGAGACTTCCGGGACGGGATTTATGGCTACACCTTC | CATSRDFRDGIYGYTF
TRBJ1-5 | NA | NA | TRBV19 | TGTGCCAGTAGTATAGAGACAGTGGATGATCAGCCCCAGCATTTT | CASSIETVDDQPQHF
TRBJ2-7 | NA | NA | TRBV29-1 | TGCAGCGCCACTGGCGGGGAACCCTACGAGCAGTACTTC | CSATGGEPYEQYF
TRBJ1-5 | NA | NA | TRBV19 | TGTGCCAGTAGACAGGGCAATCAGCCCCAGCATTTT | CASRQGNQPQHF
TRBJ1-2 | NA | NA | TRBV4-1 | TGCGCCAGCAGCCAAGAAGTGCTTACAGGGCCCGATACCTTC | CASSQEVLTGPDTF
TRBJ2-7 | NA | TRBD1 | TRBV27 | TGTGCCAGCAGCCCAGCCCCCGGGACAGGGAATTTCTACGAGCAGTACTTC | CASSPAPGTGNFYEQYF
TRBJ1-5 | NA | TRBD1 | TRBV7-9 | TGTGCCAGCAGCCCCGGGACAGGCCATCAGCCCCAGCATTTT | CASSPGTGHQPQHF
TRBJ2-1 | once | NA | TRBV4-3 | TGCGCCAGCAGCCAAGATCTGACGCAGGTGGTGAATGAGCAGTTCTTC | CASSQDLTQVVNEQFF
TRBJ2-7 | NA | NA | TRBV9 | TGTGCCAGCAGCCCGCACCCCTACGAGCAGTACTTC | CASSPHPYEQYF
TRBJ2-1 | NA | TRBD2 | TRBV4-2 | TGTGCCAGCAGCCGACTAGCGGGGGGGAACAATGAGCAGTTCTTC | CASSRLAGGNNEQFF
TRBJ1-2 | NA | NA | TRBV4-3 | TGCGCCAGCAGCCAAGGGAGGGTTTGGGACTCCTCTGGCTACACCTTC | CASSQGRVWDSSGYTF
TRBJ2-1 | NA | NA | TRBV6-1 | TGTGCCAGCATGGAGCTTTCCTACAATGAGCAGTTCTTC | CASMELSYNEQFF
TRBJ2-7 | NA | NA | TRBV7-2 | TGTGCCAGCAGCTTTACTGGGGAGCAGTACTTC | CASSFTGEQYF
TRBJ2-1 | NA | TRBD2 | TRBV9 | TGTGCCAGCAGTCTTAGCGGGAGGGCGATTATGAATGAGCAGTTCTTC | CASSLSGRAIMNEQFF
TRBJ2-1 | few | NA | TRBV9 | TGTGCCAGCAGCGACGTACGGTCTCCAGGGGAGCAGTTCTTC | CASSDVRSPGEQFF
TRBJ2-3 | NA | NA | TRBV5-8 | TGTGCCAGCACTTCCGGGGTATTCGGCACAGATACGCAGTATTTT | CASTSGVFGTDTQYF
TRBJ1-2 | NA | TRBD1 | TRBV2 | TGTGCCAGCAGTGCTTCCGGGCCGGGACAGGGGCAGAGCTACACCTTC | CASSASGPGQGQSYTF
TRBJ2-7 | NA | TRBD1 | TRBV5-1 | TGCGCCAGCAGCACGGGACAGGAGCCCTACGAGCAGTACTTC | CASSTGQEPYEQYF
TRBJ2-3 | NA | NA | TRBV5-6 | TGTGCCAGCAGCTGGAAAGACACAGATACGCAGTATTTT | CASSWKDTDTQYF
TRBJ2-7 | NA | TRBD1 | TRBV5-1 | TGCGCCAGCAGCTTCACAGGGGGACGCGAGCAGTACTTC | CASSFTGGREQYF
TRBJ2-1 | NA | TRBD2 | TRBV2 | TGTGCCAGCAGTGAATCCCTAGCGGGGGCATGGGAGCAGTTCTTC | CASSESLAGAWEQFF
TRBJ2-7 | NA | NA | TRBV7-6 | TGTGCCAGCAGCCCACCCGGGGACTACGAGCAGTACTTC | CASSPPGDYEQYF
TRBJ1-2 | NA | TRBD1 | TRBV7-2 | TGTGCCAGCAGCTTAGGCATAGACAGGGCAAGATATGGCTACACCTTC | CASSLGIDRARYGYTF
TRBJ1-6 | once | NA | TRBV27 | TGTGCCAGCAGGCCAAGTGGGAATTCACCCCTCCACTTT | CASRPSGNSPLHF
TRBJ2-3 | NA | NA | TRBV5-1 | TGCGCCAGCAGCTTGAACCTAGCTTCTAGCACAGATACGCAGTATTTT | CASSLNLASSTDTQYF
TRBJ2-3 | NA | TRBD2 | TRBV15 | TGTGCCACCCAAGAAGCGGGGGGGCCTAGAGATACGCAGTATTTT | CATQEAGGPRDTQYF
TRBJ2-1 | NA | TRBD2 | TRBV7-9 | TGTGCCAGCAGCTTAGCCCCTCGAGCGGGAGATGAGCAGTTCTTC | CASSLAPRAGDEQFF
TRBJ1-2 | NA | TRBD1 | TRBV16 | TGTGCCAGCAGCTTCCAACAGGGGCGGGGCTACACCTTC | CASSFQQGRGYTF
TRBJ2-3 | NA | NA | TRBV19 | TGTGCCACCCGTACTAGCTGGGGTGGGGATACGCAGTATTTT | CATRTSWGGDTQYF
TRBJ2-3 | NA | NA | TRBV10-3 | TGTGCCATCAGTGAGTCGGGGGCTTTCACAGATACGCAGTATTTT | CAISESGAFTDTQYF
TRBJ1-1 | NA | TRBD1 | TRBV7-3 | TGTGCCAGCAGCTTATATCAGGTCTCCGGGACAGGGGTAGAGACTGAAGCTTTCTTT | CASSLYQVSGTGVETEAFF
TRBJ1-1 | NA | NA | TRBV11-2 | TGTGCCAGCAGCTTAGCCAGGGGTCGGGCTGAAGCTTTCTTT | CASSLARGRAEAFF
TRBJ1-1 | once | NA | TRBV4-1 | TGCGCCAGCAGCCACCCTGGAGTTGAGACTGAAGCTTTCTTT | CASSHPGVETEAFF
TRBJ2-7 | NA | NA | TRBV28 | TGTGCCAGCAGATCCCGTCGTTCCAGTCACGCCTACGAGCAGTACTTC | CASRSRRSSHAYEQYF
TRBJ1-2 | NA | NA | TRBV19 | TGTGCCAGTTGGGGGGGATTACTTAACTATGGCTACACCTTC | CASWGGLLNYGYTF
TRBJ2-3 | NA | TRBD2 | TRBV5-1 | TGCGCCAGCAGTGCGGGGGACGAACAAACAGATACGCAGTATTTT | CASSAGDEQTDTQYF
TRBJ1-1 | NA | NA | TRBV4-1 | TGCGCCAGCAGCCAAGAGGGACACCGGATATGGGACACTGAAGCTTTCTTT | CASSQEGHRIWDTEAFF
TRBJ2-6 | NA | NA | TRBV5-4 | TGTGCCAGCAGCTTTTCCTCATCAGGCGTCTCTGGGGCCAACGTCCTGACTTTC | CASSFSSSGVSGANVLTF
TRBJ2-5 | NA | TRBD2 | TRBV7-9 | TGTGCCAGCAGCTTTAGCGGGAGGGGACAAGAGACCCAGTACTTC | CASSFSGRGQETQYF
TRBJ2-1 | NA | NA | TRBV7-3 | TGTGCCAGCAGCTCCCTGAGCACCAATGAGCAGTTCTTC | CASSSLSTNEQFF
TRBJ2-2 | NA | NA | TRBV27 | TGTGCCAGCAACGCAGGGGCCGGGGAGCTGTTTTTT | CASNAGAGELFF
TRBJ1-2 | NA | TRBD1 | TRBV27 | TGTGCCAGCAGTTTAGACAGGGGGTATGGCTACACCTTC | CASSLDRGYGYTF
TRBJ2-1 | NA | NA | TRBV13 | TGTGCCAGCAGCTTAGAGGGCGGGTACAATGAGCAGTTCTTC | CASSLEGGYNEQFF
TRBJ1-1 | NA | NA | TRBV4-3 | TGCGCCAGCAGCCCGGGATCCTGGCCAGCTTTCTTT | CASSPGSWPAFF
TRBJ2-1 | NA | NA | TRBV11-3 | TGTGCCAGCAGCTTAGAACCGGGAGACAATGAGCAGTTCTTC | CASSLEPGDNEQFF
TRBJ2-2 | NA | NA | TRBV25-1 | TGTGCCAGCAACGTTAAGTCGAACACCGGGGAGCTGTTTTTT | CASNVKSNTGELFF
TRBJ2-3 | NA | TRBD2 | TRBV7-3 | TGTGCCAGCAGCCCCAGCGGGGCTAGCACAGATACGCAGTATTTT | CASSPSGASTDTQYF
TRBJ2-6 | few | NA | TRBV7-8 | TGTGCCAGCAGCATCGGGGGAGGCGGCAGTTCTGGGGCCAACGTCCTGACTTTC | CASSIGGGGSSGANVLTF
TRBJ2-1 | NA | TRBD1 | TRBV4-1 | TGCGCCAGCAGCCAAGACCCCGGACAGGGCCTAGACAATGAGCAGTTCTTC | CASSQDPGQGLDNEQFF